The 3 T cell receptor beta chains listed next were all sequenced from one sample in a study of beta chain features in type 1 diabetes. cDNA synthesis used the whole RNA isolate, giving expressed TCRB sequences. The protocol was immunoSEQ multiplex PCR, while the TCRdb copy is restricted to in-frame clones and leaves out a portion. The data show 620,000 or so clones, around 15% seen once. What was sequenced was naive CD4+ T cells from blood. The receptors stem from a man aged 18 to 29 in good health.

This rearrangement joins TRBV4-2 to TRBJ2-2; TRBD1 agrees at 8 bases. The length of the CDR3 is 14 residues. CDR1 is LGHNA and CDR2 is YNFKEQ in the germline V gene. Trimming cost V 5 bases and J 2 bases; bases outside gene matches: 1. The CDR3 DNA follows: TGTGCCAGCAGCGGACAGGGTAACACCGGGGAGCTGTTTTTT. Translated: CASSGQGNTGELFF.

V is TRBV29-1 and J is TRBJ1-2; 7 nucleotides line up with TRBD1. There are 11 residues in the CDR3. The V and J ends lost 7 bases and 3 bases, in that order; junction bases with no gene match: 2. Looked up from germline, CDR1 is SQVTM and CDR2 is ANQGSEA. CDR3 residues: CSAQGDYGYTF. CDR3 nucleotide sequence: TGCAGCGCCCAGGGGGACTATGGCTACACCTTC.

The sample holds a few counts of this clone. This chain joins TRBV7-2 and TRBJ1-3, with D unresolved. V was cut by 7 bases and J by 0 bases, with 16 bases left in between. This CDR3 region has 16 residues. Germline values: CDR1 SGHTA, CDR2 FQGNSA. CDR3 region: CASNMVGVSSGNTIYF. In DNA, the CDR3 is TGTGCCAGCAACATGGTTGGGGTTAGCTCTGGAAACACCATATATTTT.